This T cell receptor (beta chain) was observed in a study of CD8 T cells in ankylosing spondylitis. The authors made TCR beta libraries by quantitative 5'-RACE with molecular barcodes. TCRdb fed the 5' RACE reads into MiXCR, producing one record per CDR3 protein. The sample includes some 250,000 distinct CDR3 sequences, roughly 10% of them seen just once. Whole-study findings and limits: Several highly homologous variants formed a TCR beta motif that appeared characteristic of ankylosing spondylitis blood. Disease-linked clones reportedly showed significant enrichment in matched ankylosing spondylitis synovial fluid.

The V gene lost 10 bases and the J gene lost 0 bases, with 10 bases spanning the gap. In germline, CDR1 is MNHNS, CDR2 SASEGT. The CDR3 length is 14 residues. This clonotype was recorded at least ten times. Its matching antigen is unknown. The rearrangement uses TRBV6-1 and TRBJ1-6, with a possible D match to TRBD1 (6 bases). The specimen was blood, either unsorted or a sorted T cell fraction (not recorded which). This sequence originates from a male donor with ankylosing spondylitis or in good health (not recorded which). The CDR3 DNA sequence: TGTGCCACCACAGGGAGCTCCTATAATTCACCCCTCCACTTT. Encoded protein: CATTGSSYNSPLHF.